This TCR beta chain emerged from a study of long-term antiretroviral therapy in people with HIV. Points from the study as a whole: Clones that had undergone expansion before ART dominated the repertoire at all time points. Post-ART, diversity grew, though it stayed under transplant donor control levels. HIV repertoires had narrower CDR3 length ranges than controls.

The length of the CDR3 is 12 residues. V lost 3 bases and J lost 4, with 6 bases in between. CDR1 and CDR2 from the germline V gene are KGHSH and LQKENI. This was the immunoSEQ v3.0 assay at survey level. TCRdb keeps only in-frame clones here, not all; method: immunoSEQ multiplex PCR. The sample has 30,000 to 40,000 clones, roughly 80% seen once. With regard to this clone: Its matching antigen is unknown.

The content of samples before DNA extraction was roughly 0.9-11 million cryopreserved PBMC. V gene TRBV18 combines with J gene TRBJ2-5; D is possibly TRBD2 (6 bases). This clonotype was sampled from a man between 18 and 35 years old with HIV. Sequenced material: unsorted PBMCs, taken 0.6 years after starting antiretroviral therapy. The CDR3 DNA is TGTGCCAGCTCACCCGGGGGAGAGACCCAGTACTTC. Translation gives CASSPGGETQYF.